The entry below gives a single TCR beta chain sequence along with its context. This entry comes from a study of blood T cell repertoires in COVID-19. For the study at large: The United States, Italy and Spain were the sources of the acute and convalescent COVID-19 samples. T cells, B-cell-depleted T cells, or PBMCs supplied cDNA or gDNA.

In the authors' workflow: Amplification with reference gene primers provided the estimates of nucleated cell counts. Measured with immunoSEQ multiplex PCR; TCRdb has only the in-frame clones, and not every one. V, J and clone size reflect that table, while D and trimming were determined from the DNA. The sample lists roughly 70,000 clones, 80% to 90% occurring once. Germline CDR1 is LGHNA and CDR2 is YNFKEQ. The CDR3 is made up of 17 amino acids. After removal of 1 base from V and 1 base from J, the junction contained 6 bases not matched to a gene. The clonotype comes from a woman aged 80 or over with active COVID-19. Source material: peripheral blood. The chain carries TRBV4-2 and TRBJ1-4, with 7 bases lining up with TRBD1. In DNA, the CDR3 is TGTGCCAGCAGCCAAGGAAGGAACAGGGGAACTAATGAAAAACTGTTTTTT. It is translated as CASSQGRNRGTNEKLFF.